The clone carrying this T cell receptor (beta chain) was seen once. The antigen is undetermined. These data come from a study of OX40 agonist ivuxolimab in advanced cancers. Looking at the study overall: Anti-PD-1, anti-PD-L1 or anti-CTLA-4 therapy given earlier was allowed, and over 35% had some. The study reported partial responses in three patients: one hepatocellular carcinoma, two cutaneous melanoma. General study findings and limits: Antigen specificity of clonally expanded peripheral T cells was not established.

The data were produced by immunoSEQ multiplex PCR, yet TCRdb's version contains in-frame clones alone and is incomplete. The table has around 70,000 clones, 80% to 85% seen once; the top ten hold 2% to 3%. This CDR3 contains 14 residues. Germline V gene sequence: CDR1 LNHDA, CDR2 SQIVND (reference sequence). V was clipped by 8 bases and J by 5 bases; unmatched bases: 11. This sequence was found in an adult with an advanced solid tumor such as melanoma, head and neck, liver or kidney cancer. The genes are TRBV19 and TRBJ1-1; 7 bases are shared with TRBD1. The input for sequencing was CD4+ or CD8+ T cells sorted from blood, taken in a trial of the OX40 agonist ivuxolimab. The CDR3 DNA reads as TGTGCCAGTTGGGGGGACAGCCTTCAGACTGAAGCTTTCTTT. Translating gives CASWGDSLQTEAFF.